The 5 T cell receptor beta chains below come from one sample, sequenced in a study of T cells in Graves' hyperthyroidism and ophthalmopathy (dated by TCRdb to about 2019). The protocol used for the library was multiplex PCR. These reads were obtained on an Illumina HiSeq 2000. TCR beta CDR3 regions were amplified from RNA transcripts. For the first round of RT-PCR on the TCR CDR3, the HTBI primer set was used together with the Qiagen OneStep RT-PCR kit. TCRdb trimmed the raw reads at Q25, called clones with MiXCR and kept productive beta chains. Identical CDR3 proteins give one entry, which carries the most common genes and DNA. Present in this sample are hundreds of thousands of distinct CDR3 sequences, approximately 14% of which were seen just once. The ten largest clones take up around 13% of the sample. The sample was blood. The source is a man aged 18 to 29 with Graves' ophthalmopathy.

This clonotype came up many times. The V and J genes are TRBV9 and TRBJ1-1; D is unclear. CDR1 and CDR2 (germline): SGDLS, YYNGEE. Trimming left V 8 bases short and J 6 bases short, with 11 bases between. CDR3 length: 11 amino acids. CDR3 DNA sequence: TGTGCCAGTAGACCGGGCGCTGAAGCTTTCTTT. Its protein product is CASRPGAEAFF.

The table lists this clonotype with many counts. The CDR3 reads CATSPGGINEQFF. The CDR3 nucleotides are TGTGCCACCAGCCCCGGGGGGATAAATGAGCAGTTCTTC. The chain employs TRBV15 and TRBJ2-1; 7 nucleotides agree with TRBD2. V shed 5 bases and J 7 bases; nucleotides not matched to a gene: 5. The CDR3 is made up of 13 amino acids. Germline lookup yields CDR1 LNHNV and CDR2 YYDKDF (reference sequence).

This clonotype has ten or more counts. This sequence joins TRBV6-5 and TRBJ2-4; 9 bases are shared with TRBD1. The length of the CDR3 is 14 residues. V was clipped by 2 bases and J by 8 bases; unmatched bases: 4. Germline V gene lookup returns CDR1 MNHEY and CDR2 SVGAGI. CDR3 sequence: CASSYGTGSHIQYF. The CDR3 DNA follows: TGTGCCAGCAGTTACGGGACAGGGTCGCACATTCAGTACTTC.

The chain uses TRBV4-1 and TRBJ1-6; unclear D gene. V was pared by 2 bases and J by 9 bases, with 14 bases between. The CDR3 spans 15 residues. Germline CDR1 is MGHRA and CDR2 is YSYEKL. CDR3 bases: TGCGCCAGCAGCCAACTAGGTGCCGCGAGTTCACCCCTCCACTTT. Protein sequence: CASSQLGAASSPLHF.

In its sample, this clonotype was seen many times. V is TRBV2 and J is TRBJ1-6; TRBD1 matches at 7 bases. CDR3 length: 14 amino acids. Germline CDR1 reads SNHLY; CDR2 reads FYNNEI. V shed 7 bases, J shed 8 bases, and the junction held 8 bases outside the gene matches. The CDR3 sequence is CASKPRGLYSPLHF. CDR3 nucleotides: TGTGCCAGCAAGCCGAGGGGGCTCTATTCACCCCTCCACTTT.